What follows are 28 T cell receptor beta chains derived from one specimen sequenced in a study of low-dose radiotherapy and immunotherapy resistance in tumors. Documented time point: before trial treatment. With a constant-region primer and a V-primer adapter, TCRs were subjected to approximately 20 PCR cycles of amplification. TCRdb independently ran MiXCR on the reads; one entry per CDR3 protein. The sample holds about 47,000 distinct CDR3 sequences; 12% are singletons and the top ten take approximately 6.2%. Sequences were derived from PBMCs, sampled before treatment. These receptors were obtained from a female donor with ovarian cancer.

As regards this clonotype: This likely stems from a read error, as it lies one base from a far larger clone. The genes are TRBV29-1 and TRBJ2-4; D might be TRBD1 (6 bases). The CDR3 sequence is 13 residues long. V was trimmed by 1 base and J by 13 bases, leaving 17 bases between them. Germline V gene data show CDR1 as SQVTM and CDR2 as ANQGSEA. Here the CDR3 reads CSVEGQGYNEQYF. The CDR3 DNA reads TGCAGCGTTGAAGGGCAGGGGTACAATGAGCAGTACTTC.

Many counts were recorded for this clonotype. This chain links TRBV6-4 with TRBJ2-3; TRBD1 is a possible D gene (6 bases). This CDR3 contains 15 residues. Trimming stripped 0 bases from V and 2 bases from J, with 9 bases between. The V gene's germline CDR1 is MRHNA and CDR2 SNTAGT. The CDR3: CASSDSSGVTDTQYF. DNA of the CDR3: TGTGCCAGCAGTGACTCGTCAGGGGTCACAGATACGCAGTATTTT.

This clonotype appeared many times. The genes are TRBV28 and TRBJ2-2, with a possible D match to TRBD2 (6 bases). From germline, CDR1 is MDHEN and CDR2 SYDVKM. Trimming took off 6 bases at V and 1 base at J, with 9 bases between the two ends. This CDR3 comprises 14 residues. In DNA, the CDR3 is TGTGCCAGCAGGCAGGGAGGGAACACCGGGGAGCTGTTTTTT. It encodes CASRQGGNTGELFF.

The sample holds a few counts of this clonotype. The rearrangement joins TRBV28 to TRBJ2-4, with TRBD2 as a possible D gene (6 bases). The CDR3 runs 15 residues. With 3 bases removed from V and 9 bases from J, the gap between germline ends came to 18 bases. Germline assignment: CDR1 MDHEN and CDR2 SYDVKM. The CDR3 DNA is TGTGCCAGCAGTTTTGAGGGATCCCGGGGGAGCATTCAGTACTTC. This gives the protein CASSFEGSRGSIQYF.

The sample holds many counts of this clonotype. V and J are TRBV2 and TRBJ2-1; 7 bases map to TRBD1. J lost 5 bases, V lost 10 bases, and 8 bases had no gene match. Per the germline V gene, CDR1 is SNHLY and CDR2 is FYNNEI. The CDR3 loop spans 13 amino acids. CDR3 DNA: TGTGCCACTCTCCGGGACAGAAACAATGAGCAGTTCTTC. It specifies CATLRDRNNEQFF.

This clonotype was found many times. The chain joins TRBV18 to TRBJ2-1, with D perhaps TRBD1 or TRBD2 (6 bases each). CDR3 length equals 13 residues. Germline CDR1 reads KGHSH; CDR2 reads LQKENI. V gave up 8 bases and J gave up 5 bases, with 13 bases separating them. The CDR3 bases are TGTGCCAGCCGGGGGCCGGCCGACAATGAGCAGTTCTTC. The encoded protein is CASRGPADNEQFF.

As to this clonotype: With a far larger clone one base away, a read error is the likely cause. This chain connects TRBV29-1 to TRBJ2-1, with D perhaps matching TRBD1 (5 bases). V shed 2 bases and J shed 10 bases, with 6 bases lying between them. The CDR3 runs to 10 residues. Germline assignment: CDR1 SQVTM and CDR2 ANQGSEA. The CDR3 loop reads CSVERGEQFF. CDR3 bases: TGCAGCGTTGAAAGGGGCGAGCAGTTCTTC.

The J gene is TRBJ1-5, the V gene TRBV28; D is possibly TRBD1 (6 bases). Trimming shortened V by 6 bases and J by 7 bases, and 13 bases separated the two germline ends. This CDR3 comprises 13 residues. The germline gives CDR1 MDHEN, CDR2 SYDVKM. CDR3 amino acids: CASSERQEQPQHF. The DNA of the CDR3 is TGTGCCAGCAGCGAAAGACAGGAACAGCCCCAGCATTTT.

The V call is TRBV28, the J call TRBJ1-1; 9 bases are a match to TRBD1. The length of the CDR3 is 13 residues. The J segment lost 10 bases and the V segment lost 6 bases, leaving 9 bases of the junction unmatched. CDR1 is MDHEN and CDR2 is SYDVKM in the germline V gene. The DNA for the CDR3 is TGTGCCAGCAGCAGTGGGGACAGGGCTGGAGCTTTCTTT. Its translation: CASSSGDRAGAFF.

This clonotype was seen repeatedly, ten times or more. The CDR3 sequence is CASSKLWGRQTQYF. The CDR3 region has the DNA TGTGCCAGCAGCAAATTATGGGGGCGGCAGACCCAGTACTTC. The J gene is TRBJ2-5, the V gene TRBV21-1; the tabulated D call, TRBD1, remains unverified against the DNA. TRBV21-1 is designated a pseudogene. CDR3 size: 14 residues.

This clonotype was seen many times. This sequence joins TRBV28 and TRBJ2-7, with 9 bases lining up with TRBD2. V shed 6 bases, J shed 6 bases, and the junction held 9 bases outside the gene matches. CDR3 length equals 14 residues. Germline V gives CDR1 MDHEN, CDR2 SYDVKM. The CDR3 here is CASSAGLARGEQYF. In DNA form, the CDR3 reads TGTGCCAGCAGCGCGGGACTAGCCAGGGGCGAGCAGTACTTC.

The chain employs TRBV11-2 and TRBJ2-1, with TRBD2 matching over 8 bases. With 0 bases clipped from V and 8 bases from J, the junction kept 6 bases outside the gene matches. The CDR3 consists of 15 residues. Germline CDR1 SGHAT, CDR2 FQNNGV. For the CDR3, the DNA is TGTGCCAGCAGCTTAGAAAGCGGGGGTGTAGATGAGCAGTTCTTC. Protein: CASSLESGGVDEQFF.

This clonotype was recorded many times. The J gene is TRBJ2-2, the V gene TRBV7-2, with 9 bases aligning to TRBD1. The CDR3 totals 17 residues. The V gene end was trimmed by 3 bases and the J gene end by 1 base; junction bases not matched to a gene: 6. The germline CDR1 and CDR2 sequences are SGHTA and FQGNSA. CDR3 bases: TGTGCCAGCAGCTTTGGCCCGGGACAGGGGAACACCGGGGAGCTGTTTTTT. Its protein is CASSFGPGQGNTGELFF.

This clonotype occurred many times. The chain links TRBV20-1 to TRBJ1-5; D uncertain. V was clipped by 0 bases and J by 0 bases, with 9 bases between them. The CDR3 covers 15 residues. Germline V gene sequence: CDR1 DFQATT, CDR2 SNEGSKA (reference sequence). CDR3 protein: CSARDRQYSNQPQHF. In DNA, the CDR3 is TGCAGTGCTAGAGATCGGCAGTATAGCAATCAGCCCCAGCATTTT.

This clonotype has ten or more counts. The chain employs TRBV11-3 and TRBJ1-5; D is undetermined. CDR3 size: 15 residues. The V end lost 2 bases, the J end lost 1 base, and 9 bases lay between the germline ends. The germline V gene encodes CDR1 SGHNT and CDR2 YENEEA. The CDR3 nucleotides read TGTGCCAGCAGCTTATGGGGTGAAAGCAATCAGCCCCAGCATTTT. Translation gives CASSLWGESNQPQHF.

There are many counts of this clonotype. The chain couples TRBV20-1 to TRBJ1-6, with D perhaps TRBD1 (5 bases). With 3 bases removed from V and 0 bases from J, the gap between germline ends came to 9 bases. This CDR3 region has 15 residues. The germline V gene has CDR1 DFQATT and CDR2 SNEGSKA (reference sequence). The DNA for the CDR3 is TGCAGTGCTAGGCCTAGGGGCTCCTATAATTCACCCCTCCACTTT. The encoded protein is CSARPRGSYNSPLHF.

In its sample, this clonotype was seen many times. The rearrangement joins TRBV14 to TRBJ2-1; weak D call: TRBD2 (5 bases). This CDR3 is built from 15 residues. Looked up from germline, CDR1 is SGHDN and CDR2 is FVKESK. The germline V and J ends were trimmed by 5 bases and 7 bases, with 18 bases remaining between them. The CDR3 reads CASSARRPTRNEQFF. In DNA, the CDR3 is TGTGCCAGCAGCGCCCGGAGGCCCACTAGGAATGAGCAGTTCTTC.

This clonotype showed up many times. The V call is TRBV6-1, the J call TRBJ2-2; tentatively, D is TRBD2 (6 bases). V gave up 7 bases and J gave up 4 bases, with 19 bases separating them. From germline, CDR1 is MNHNS and CDR2 SASEGT. The CDR3 totals 16 residues. The CDR3 region is CASTAVRQGGTGELFF. DNA of the CDR3: TGTGCCAGCACTGCGGTACGGCAGGGAGGCACCGGGGAGCTGTTTTTT.

This clonotype was seen repeatedly, ten times or more. This chain uses TRBV20-1 with TRBJ1-1; 7 bases agree with TRBD1. Germline V lookup: CDR1 DFQATT, CDR2 SNEGSKA (reference sequence). V dropped 6 bases and J dropped 1; count of bases not matched to a gene: 5. The CDR3 contains 13 residues. CDR3: CSAYQGGNTEAFF. The CDR3, as DNA: TGCAGTGCGTACCAGGGGGGGAACACTGAAGCTTTCTTT.

In regard to this clonotype: This may be a read error, as it is one base from a much larger clone. The chain carries TRBV4-1 and TRBJ2-1; 12 positions match TRBD2. The CDR3 covers 16 residues. CDR1 and CDR2 from the germline V gene are MGHRA and YSYEKL. The CDR3 is CARSQAGLAGINEQFF. The CDR3 coding sequence is TGCGCCCGCAGCCAGGCCGGACTAGCGGGAATCAATGAGCAGTTCTTC.

This clonotype was recorded at least ten times. This rearrangement joins TRBV7-9 to TRBJ2-7; 8 bases are a match to TRBD1. CDR3 length: 18 residues. With 5 bases clipped from V and 6 bases from J, the junction kept 21 bases outside the gene matches. CDR1 and CDR2 (germline): SEHNR, FQNEAQ (reference sequence). In nucleotides, the CDR3 is TGTGCCAGCAGCCAACTGGGAGGCCGGGCCAGGGGGCCCAGCGAGCAGTACTTC. Translating gives CASSQLGGRARGPSEQYF. Full variable domain (rest looked up from reference TRBV7-9 and TRBJ2-7): DTGVSQNPRHKITKRGQNVTFRCDPISEHNRLYWYRQTLGQGPEFLTYFQNEAQLEKSRLLSDRFSAERPKGSFSTLEIQRTEQGDSAMYLCASSQLGGRARGPSEQYFGPGTRLTVT.

This clonotype was detected ten times or more. This chain links TRBV6-2 or TRBV6-3 with TRBJ1-1; no reliable D call. Trimming left V 7 bases short and J 3 bases short, with 12 bases between. CDR3 size: 13 residues. Germline CDR1 reads MNHEY; CDR2 reads SVGEGT. CDR3 region: CASKLSSYTEAFF. CDR3 DNA: TGTGCCAGCAAGTTATCCAGTTACACTGAAGCTTTCTTT.

This clonotype was observed many times. The chain has TRBV29-1 and TRBJ2-5; D is possibly TRBD2 (5 bases). Germline CDR1 SQVTM, CDR2 ANQGSEA. Trimming cost V 2 bases and J 5 bases, with 12 bases left between them. The CDR3 has 13 residues. The CDR3 reads CSVERGGRETQYF. CDR3 DNA: TGCAGCGTTGAACGGGGTGGCAGGGAGACCCAGTACTTC. Variable domain in full (rest from reference TRBV29-1 and TRBJ2-5): SAVISQKPSRDICQRGTSLTIQCQVDSQVTMMFWYRQQPGQSLTLIATANQGSEATYESGFVIDKFPISRPNLTFSTLTVSNMSPEDSSIYLCSVERGGRETQYFGPGTRLLVL.

This clonotype was found many times. The chain employs TRBV6-1 and TRBJ2-7, with 7 bases lining up with TRBD1. Trimming took 0 bases from V and 4 from J; bases not matched to a gene: 6. The length of the CDR3 is 15 residues. Germline lookup yields CDR1 MNHNS and CDR2 SASEGT. The CDR3 is CASSEAGDRAYEQYF. As DNA, the CDR3 is TGTGCCAGCAGTGAAGCAGGAGACAGGGCTTACGAGCAGTACTTC.

This chain joins TRBV5-1 and TRBJ2-1; 11 positions agree with TRBD1. The J segment lost 7 bases and the V segment lost 4 bases, leaving 4 bases of the junction unmatched. The CDR3 is 14 amino acids. CDR1 and CDR2 (germline): SGHRS, YFSETQ. CDR3 protein: CASSPGDRGNEQFF. In nucleotides, the CDR3 is TGCGCCAGCAGCCCCGGGGACAGGGGGAATGAGCAGTTCTTC.

At least ten counts were recorded for this clonotype. V is TRBV7-2 and J is TRBJ1-1; D unclear. Germline-derived CDR1 and CDR2 are SGHTA and FQGNSA. Trimming left V 5 bases short and J 6 bases short, with 10 bases between. The CDR3 covers 12 residues. The CDR3 DNA reads TGTGCCAGCAGCCAACAGCTATCTGAAGCTTTCTTT. Protein product: CASSQQLSEAFF.

The table lists this clonotype with a few counts. The rearrangement joins TRBV19 to TRBJ2-2; D remains ambiguous. V shed 4 bases and J shed 6 bases, with 6 bases lying between them. The CDR3 runs to 12 residues. Germline loops: CDR1 LNHDA, CDR2 SQIVND (reference sequence). CDR3 in amino acids: CASSTIAGELFF. In nucleotides, the CDR3 is TGTGCCAGTAGTACGATAGCCGGGGAGCTGTTTTTT.

This clonotype appeared many times. The chain joins TRBV28 to TRBJ1-5, with no clear D. Germline V gene lookup returns CDR1 MDHEN and CDR2 SYDVKM. This CDR3 contains 17 residues. Trimming took 1 base from V and 2 from J, leaving 15 bases between them. This CDR3 is CASSLLGNSFGNQPQHF. In DNA, the CDR3 is TGTGCCAGCAGTTTATTAGGCAACTCCTTTGGCAATCAGCCCCAGCATTTT.